One T cell receptor (beta chain) is described in this entry. Its antigen is unknown. The input lacks base qualities; no much larger clone sits a single base away. This sample stems from a study of T cell responses to AZD1222 COVID-19 vaccine (dated by TCRdb to about 2021). About the investigation overall: AZD1222 recipients with second doses at about 4 weeks or about 12 weeks were pooled, because spike-specific TCR depth and breadth did not differ between schedules. TCR sequencing was performed for some 250 trial participants, of whom some 200 were given two doses of AZD1222 and 26 were given two doses of MenACWY control vaccine. Trial participants were enrolled into age subgroups of 18-55, 56-69 and 70-plus years, which contained roughly 140, 27 and 60 TCR-sequenced participants, respectively. Findings and caveats that apply to the study as a whole: Reportedly, close to half of the unique spike-specific TCRs recognized epitopes lying outside the regions that are mutated in the B.1.351 and B.1.1.7 variants. The 56-69-year group was small, and its depth increase did not reach significance, likely because of low power. Because no day 14 peak-response samples were available, repertoires were characterized only after the peak T cell response. Participants were mostly white British, with more females than males. The authors suggested clonal diversity may have been underestimated. Conclusions about previously exposed vaccinees are limited, since just 5 or 6 AZD1222 recipients were seropositive for SARS-CoV-2 at baseline. After two AZD1222 doses, spike-specific TCR breadth and depth were significantly higher than at day 0 and than in MenACWY recipients. Vaccine-associated CD4 TCRs spanned the whole spike protein, with dominant responses in regions 160-218 and 743-854.

Explained via the paper, the time point label denotes: baseline before first vaccination. Vaccinee samples came from UK trials COV001 and COV002, including a single-blind randomized controlled phase 2/3 trial of AZD1222 (ChAdOx1 nCoV-19) in healthy adults. For TCRbeta chain sequencing, PBMC samples from trial participants were taken at day 0 and at day 28 after the second dose. Measured from the cysteine to the phenylalanine, the CDR3 is 15 residues long. Left in the record is the CDR3 DNA by itself, 45 bases read in frame from the first base. CDR1 and CDR2 (MDHEN, SYDVKM) derive from the germline V gene. The germline V and J ends show losses of 7 bases and 1 base respectively, and no gene match explains 6 bases of the junction. The CDR3 regions of human TCRbeta chains were analyzed by immunosequencing. On the authors' methods: Repertoire TCRs were checked for matches against a reference library of SARS-CoV-2-specific TCRs that had been generated using the MIRA antigen-specificity platform. Breadth was defined as the fraction of unique TCRs that were SARS-CoV-2-associated, and depth was defined as the fraction of total T cells that were SARS-CoV-2-associated. Using the MIRA data, each spike-specific TCR was assigned both to the spike region to which the TCR was reactive and to a CD4 or CD8 class. Log10-transformed breadth and depth values were compared by one-way ANOVA with Sidak's multiple comparisons tests. TCRdb's version of the immuneACCESS table is confined to in-frame rearrangements and falls short of the full clone set. An unresolved V gene accounts for under half of the shortfall where checked; the remainder is of unknown origin. The D gene and trimming were derived from the DNA, and the V and J assignments and clone size from that table. Present in this sample are 140,000 to 150,000 clones, around 93% of which were seen just once. About 8.6% of the sample is held by the ten biggest clonotypes.

Rearrangement joined TRBV28 to TRBJ1-5; the central 8 bases match TRBD1. The source was peripheral blood, collected on day 0 of AZD1222 vaccination. This receptor was taken from an adult in good health. In nucleotides, the sequence is TGTGCCAGCACCAGGACAGGGAACAGCAATCAGCCCCAGCATTTT. It codes for CASTRTGNSNQPQHF.